Each of the 3 T cell receptor beta chains below was sequenced from the same sample in a study of cytomegalovirus exposure and HLA in healthy donors. PCR employed 60 Vbeta and 13 Jbeta primers. Data came from immunoSEQ multiplex PCR; TCRdb stores just in-frame clones and leaves some out. The sample has roughly 97,000 clones, roughly 76% seen once; the top ten hold about 3.5%. The sample consisted of PBMCs. These receptors were obtained from a man aged 35 to 55 in good health and CMV-seronegative.

Only a few counts were recorded for this clone. The chain employs TRBV4-1 and TRBJ2-7; 10 nucleotides line up with TRBD2. The germline gives CDR1 MGHRA, CDR2 YSYEKL. The CDR3 consists of 22 residues. Trimming took 1 base from V and 2 from J; bases not matched to a gene: 23. Here the CDR3 DNA reads TGCGCCAGCAGCCAAGTGTATCCTCTAAGCGGGGGGGCGATCCCCCGAGCCTACGAGCAGTACTTC. Its translation: CASSQVYPLSGGAIPRAYEQYF.

The chain recombines TRBV28 with TRBJ1-5; 9 nucleotides align to TRBD1. Trimming cost V 5 bases and J 7 bases; bases outside gene matches: 6. This CDR3 is 14 amino acids long. CDR1 and CDR2 (germline): MDHEN, SYDVKM. As DNA, the CDR3 is TGTGCCAGCAGTCGGGACAGGGTTTACCAGCCCCAGCATTTT. Its protein product is CASSRDRVYQPQHF.

This clone was seen a few times. V and J are TRBV6-5 and TRBJ2-6, with a tentative D call TRBD2 (5 bases). Trimming left V 0 bases short and J 3 bases short, with 6 bases between. Germline V gives CDR1 MNHEY, CDR2 SVGAGI. This CDR3 is built from 15 residues. CDR3 bases: TGTGCCAGCAGTTACTCAGGAGGTGGGGCCAACGTCCTGACTTTC. Amino acid sequence: CASSYSGGGANVLTF.